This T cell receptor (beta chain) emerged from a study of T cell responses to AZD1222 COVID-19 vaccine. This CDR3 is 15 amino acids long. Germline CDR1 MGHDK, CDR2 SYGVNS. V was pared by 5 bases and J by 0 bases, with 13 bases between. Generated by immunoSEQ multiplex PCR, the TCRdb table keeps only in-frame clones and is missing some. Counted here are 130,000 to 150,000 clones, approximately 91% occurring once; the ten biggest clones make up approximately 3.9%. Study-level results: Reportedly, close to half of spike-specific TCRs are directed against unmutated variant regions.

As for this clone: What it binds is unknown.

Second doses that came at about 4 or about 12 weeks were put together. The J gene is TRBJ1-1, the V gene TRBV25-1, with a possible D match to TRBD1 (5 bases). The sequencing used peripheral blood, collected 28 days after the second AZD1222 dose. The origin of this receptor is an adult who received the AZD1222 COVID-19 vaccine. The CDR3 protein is CASSSPGRMNTEAFF. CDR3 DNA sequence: TGTGCCAGCAGTTCCCCGGGACGCATGAACACTGAAGCTTTCTTT. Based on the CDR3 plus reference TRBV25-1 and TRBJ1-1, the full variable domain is EADIYQTPRYLVIGTGKKITLECSQTMGHDKMYWYQQDPGMELHLIHYSYGVNSTEKGDLSSESTVSRIRTEHFPLTLESARPSHTSQYLCASSSPGRMNTEAFFGQGTRLTVV.